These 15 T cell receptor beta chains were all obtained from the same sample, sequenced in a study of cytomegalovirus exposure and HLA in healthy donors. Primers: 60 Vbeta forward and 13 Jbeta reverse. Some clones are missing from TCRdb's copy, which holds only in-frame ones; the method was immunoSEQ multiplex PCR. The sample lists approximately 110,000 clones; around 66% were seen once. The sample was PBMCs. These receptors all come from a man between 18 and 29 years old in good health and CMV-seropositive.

The CDR3 bases are TGTGCCAGCAGCTTATGGGTTTTGGCTAGCGGAAACAATGAGCAGTTCTTC. The encoded protein is CASSLWVLASGNNEQFF. The gene calls are TRBV7-2 and TRBJ2-1; 7 bases map to TRBD2. Germline V gene sequence: CDR1 SGHTA, CDR2 FQGNSA. V was pared by 2 bases and J by 5 bases, with 12 bases of the junction left unmatched. This CDR3 is built from 17 residues.

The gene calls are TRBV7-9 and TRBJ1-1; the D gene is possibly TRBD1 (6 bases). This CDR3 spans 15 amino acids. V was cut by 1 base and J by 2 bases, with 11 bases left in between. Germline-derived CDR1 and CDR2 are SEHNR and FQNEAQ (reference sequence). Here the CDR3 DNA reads TGTGCCAGCAGCTTAGTTTCCGGGACAAACACTGAAGCTTTCTTT. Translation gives CASSLVSGTNTEAFF.

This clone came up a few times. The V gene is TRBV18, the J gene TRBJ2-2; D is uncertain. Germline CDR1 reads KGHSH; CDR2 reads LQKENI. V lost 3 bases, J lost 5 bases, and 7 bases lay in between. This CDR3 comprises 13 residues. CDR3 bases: TGTGCCAGCTCACCTCTGGAGACCGGGGAGCTGTTTTTT. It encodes CASSPLETGELFF.

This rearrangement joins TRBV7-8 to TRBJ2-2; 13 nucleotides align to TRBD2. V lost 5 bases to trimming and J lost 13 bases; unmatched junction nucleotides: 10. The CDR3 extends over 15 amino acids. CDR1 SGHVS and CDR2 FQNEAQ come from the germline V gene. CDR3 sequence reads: CASSRGTSGEAALFF. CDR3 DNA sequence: TGTGCCAGCAGCAGAGGGACTAGCGGGGAGGCGGCGCTGTTTTTT.

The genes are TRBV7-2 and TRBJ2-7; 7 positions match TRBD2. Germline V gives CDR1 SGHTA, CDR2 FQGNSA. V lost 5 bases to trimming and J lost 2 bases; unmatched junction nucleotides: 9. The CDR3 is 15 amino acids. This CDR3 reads CASSKNGGGAYEQYV. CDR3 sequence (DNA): TGTGCCAGCAGCAAGAATGGCGGGGGAGCCTACGAGCAGTACGTC.

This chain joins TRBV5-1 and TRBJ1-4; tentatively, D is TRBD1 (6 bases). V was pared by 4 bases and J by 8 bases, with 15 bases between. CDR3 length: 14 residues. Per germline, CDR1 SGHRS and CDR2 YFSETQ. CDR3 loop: CASSQRGLGEKLFF. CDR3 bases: TGCGCCAGCAGCCAAAGGGGGTTAGGCGAAAAACTGTTTTTT.

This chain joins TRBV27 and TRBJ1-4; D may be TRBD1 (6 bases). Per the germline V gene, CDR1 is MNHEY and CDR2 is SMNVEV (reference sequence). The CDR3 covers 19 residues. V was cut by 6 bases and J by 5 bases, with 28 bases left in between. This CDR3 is CASSRRGFHQPDGNEKLFF. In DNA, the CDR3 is TGTGCCAGCAGCCGAAGGGGGTTTCATCAACCCGATGGGAATGAAAAACTGTTTTTT. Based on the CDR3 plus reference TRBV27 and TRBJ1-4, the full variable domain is EAQVTQNPRYLITVTGKKLTVTCSQNMNHEYMSWYRQDPGLGLRQIYYSMNVEVTDKGDVPEGYKVSRKEKRNFPLILESPSPNQTSLYFCASSRRGFHQPDGNEKLFFGSGTQLSVL.

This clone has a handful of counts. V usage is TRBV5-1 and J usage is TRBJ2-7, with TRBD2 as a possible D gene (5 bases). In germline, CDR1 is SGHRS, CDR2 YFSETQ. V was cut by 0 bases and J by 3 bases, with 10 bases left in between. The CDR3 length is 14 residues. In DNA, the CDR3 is TGCGCCAGCAGCTTGGGCCGGGGTGGCTACGAGCAGTACTTC. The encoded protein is CASSLGRGGYEQYF.

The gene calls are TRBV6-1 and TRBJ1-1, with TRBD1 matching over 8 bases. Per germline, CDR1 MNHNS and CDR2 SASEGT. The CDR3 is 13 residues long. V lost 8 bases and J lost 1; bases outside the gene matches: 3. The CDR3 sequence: CASGDRWNTEAFF. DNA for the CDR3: TGTGCCAGCGGGGACAGGTGGAACACTGAAGCTTTCTTT.

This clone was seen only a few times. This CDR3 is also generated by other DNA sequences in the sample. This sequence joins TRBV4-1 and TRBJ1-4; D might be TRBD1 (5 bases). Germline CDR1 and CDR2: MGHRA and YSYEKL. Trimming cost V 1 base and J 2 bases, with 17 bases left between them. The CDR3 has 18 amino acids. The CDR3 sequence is CASSQGRDRRGTNEKLFF. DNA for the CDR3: TGCGCCAGCAGCCAAGGCAGGGACCGGCGGGGGACTAATGAAAAACTGTTTTTT.

CDR3 in DNA: TGCAGCGTCGAATCAGGGAACACCCAGTACTTC. Translating it yields CSVESGNTQYF. V and J are TRBV29-1 and TRBJ2-5, with D tentatively TRBD1 (5 bases). The V gene's germline CDR1 is SQVTM and CDR2 ANQGSEA. Trimming pared 6 bases from V and 8 bases from J, leaving 13 bases between. CDR3 length equals 11 residues.

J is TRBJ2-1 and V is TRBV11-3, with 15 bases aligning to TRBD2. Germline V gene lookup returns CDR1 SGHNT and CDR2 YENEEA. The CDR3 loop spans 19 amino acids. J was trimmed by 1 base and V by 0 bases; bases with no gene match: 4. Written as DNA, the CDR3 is TGTGCCAGCAGCTTAGATTTGGGACTAGCGGGGGGTTCCTACAATGAGCAGTTCTTC. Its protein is CASSLDLGLAGGSYNEQFF.

CDR3 sequence reads: CASSLGRRGTEAFF. The CDR3 nucleotides read TGTGCCAGCAGCTTGGGTAGGAGGGGCACTGAAGCTTTCTTT. The rearrangement links TRBV5-4 to TRBJ1-1; tentative D call: TRBD1 (5 bases). The CDR3 extends over 14 amino acids. V was clipped by 0 bases and J by 4 bases, with 10 bases between them. Germline V gives CDR1 SGHNT, CDR2 YYREEE (reference sequence).

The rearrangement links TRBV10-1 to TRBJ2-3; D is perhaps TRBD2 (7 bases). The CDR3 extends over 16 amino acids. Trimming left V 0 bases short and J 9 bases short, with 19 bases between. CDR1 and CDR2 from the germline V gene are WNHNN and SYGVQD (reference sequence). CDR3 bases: TGCGCCAGCAGTGAGTCGGTGTGGGGGGGCCGGGAAACGCAGTATTTT. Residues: CASSESVWGGRETQYF.

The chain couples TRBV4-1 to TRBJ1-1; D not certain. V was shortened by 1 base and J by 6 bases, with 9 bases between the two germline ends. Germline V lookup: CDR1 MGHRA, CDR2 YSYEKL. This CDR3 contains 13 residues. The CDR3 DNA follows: TGCGCCAGCAGCCAAGTGGGGAGCGCTGAAGCTTTCTTT. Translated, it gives CASSQVGSAEAFF.